A single TCR beta chain is shown here with its context. Germline V gene sequence: CDR1 MNHEY, CDR2 SVGAGI. Trimming removed 6 bases from V and 1 base from J, with 15 bases in between. This CDR3 has 15 residues. The sample belongs to a study of blood T cell repertoires in COVID-19. Study-level background: Sites in the United States, Italy and Spain provided acute and convalescent COVID-19 samples. Sources were T cells, B-cell-depleted T cells, or PBMCs; the material itself was cDNA or gDNA.

How the authors handled the data: Quantification of nucleated cells was approximated via reference gene primer amplification. Clones were sequenced by immunoSEQ multiplex PCR, and TCRdb holds only the in-frame ones, with some missing. V, J and clone size are taken as reported in that table, and D and trimming were inferred from the DNA itself. The repertoire holds some 70,000 clones, around nine tenths seen once, with more than 2.5% in the top ten. The TCR comes from a man aged 70 or older with active or convalescent COVID-19. The chain carries TRBV6-5 and TRBJ1-1; TRBD1 might be the D (6 bases). The material sequenced was peripheral blood. Here the CDR3 reads CASRIPGQPNTEAFF. CDR3 nucleotides: TGTGCCAGCAGAATACCGGGACAACCGAACACTGAAGCTTTCTTT.